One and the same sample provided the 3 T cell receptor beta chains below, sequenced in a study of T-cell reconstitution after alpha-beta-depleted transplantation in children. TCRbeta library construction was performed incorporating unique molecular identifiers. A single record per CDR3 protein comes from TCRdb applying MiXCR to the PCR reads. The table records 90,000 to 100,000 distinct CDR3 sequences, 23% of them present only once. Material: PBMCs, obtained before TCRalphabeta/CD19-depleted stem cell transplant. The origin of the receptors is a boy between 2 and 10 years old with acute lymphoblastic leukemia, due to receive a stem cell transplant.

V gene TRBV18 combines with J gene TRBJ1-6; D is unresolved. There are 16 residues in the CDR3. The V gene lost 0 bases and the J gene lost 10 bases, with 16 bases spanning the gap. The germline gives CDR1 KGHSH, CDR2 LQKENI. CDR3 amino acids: CASSPPGSGPWSPLHF. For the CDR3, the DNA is TGTGCCAGCTCACCACCGGGATCCGGACCCTGGTCACCCCTCCACTTT.

The CDR3 protein is CASSLLGLGSYNEQFF. The CDR3 region has the DNA TGTGCCAGCAGTTTACTTGGGCTGGGGTCCTACAATGAGCAGTTCTTC. This rearrangement joins TRBV27 to TRBJ2-1; D not certain. The germline gives CDR1 MNHEY, CDR2 SMNVEV (reference sequence). The CDR3 extends over 16 amino acids. Deletions cut 2 bases from V and 1 base from J, with 12 bases between.

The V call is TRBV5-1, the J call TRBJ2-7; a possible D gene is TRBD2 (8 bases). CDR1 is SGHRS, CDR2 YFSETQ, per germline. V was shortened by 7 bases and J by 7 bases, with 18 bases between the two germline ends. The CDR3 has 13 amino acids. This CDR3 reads CASAREGAGEQYF. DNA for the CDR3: TGCGCCAGCGCTCGGGAGGGGGCCGGGGAGCAGTACTTC.